This T cell receptor (beta chain) was captured in a study of T cells after yellow fever vaccination. Study background: It was SMART-Seq v4 Ultra Low Input that prepared the fractions with low cell numbers. General observations from the study: Although most clonotypes did not, a small share appeared in both CD4 and CD8 compartments. Reappearance after the booster was observed for most primary-vaccination clones (roughly 96% CD4, roughly 90% CD8).

From germline, CDR1 is MNHEY and CDR2 SVGEGT. CDR3 length: 12 residues. Between the trimmed V and J ends, which lost 7 bases and 8 bases, there was a span of 14 bases. Only a few counts were recorded for this clonotype. Antigen specificity is unknown. 5'RACE template switching produced TCR cDNA carrying a universal primer site and UMIs. TCRdb independently ran MiXCR on the 5' RACE reads; one entry per CDR3 protein. This table has a few hundred thousand distinct CDR3 sequences, 8.1% appearing once. The sequenced sample was PBMCs, obtained 35 to 50 days after the first yellow fever vaccination. The chain combines TRBV6-2 or TRBV6-3 with TRBJ1-2; D perhaps matches TRBD1 (5 bases). This TCR was sampled from a young man who received the YFV17D yellow fever vaccine. DNA of the CDR3: TGTGCCAGCACCCAGGGAGCGAGAGGCTACACCTTC. Translated, it gives CASTQGARGYTF.